The clone carrying this T cell receptor beta chain was recorded a few times. Its target is unknown. These data are taken from a study of blood T cells in healthy people across ages. General observations from the study: The study could not conclusively compare naive and antigen-experienced cells, given its unsorted PBMCs.

For the second PCR, which ran for roughly 6 to 12 cycles, a sample-barcoded 5' primer and a J-beta primer mix were used. TCRdb recomputed calls from the 5' RACE reads with MiXCR, one row per CDR3 protein. The sample holds approximately 800,000 distinct CDR3 sequences, roughly 26% seen once. The CDR3 consists of 21 residues. The study isolated at least 7 million PBMCs from each sample. This sample also belongs to another study, concerning T cells of mothers and their children. That study adds: Persistent microchimeric T cell clones were not found at ~100 per million sensitivity.

This receptor was identified in a boy under 18 in good health. Sample: blood. The chain employs TRBV21-1 and TRBJ2-6; the table's D call, TRBD2, was not checked against the DNA. TRBV21-1 is an annotated pseudogene. The CDR3 bases are TGTGCCAGCAGCAAAATCGGCCGGACTGGCCGGGGCCATTCTGGGGCCAACGTCCTGACTTTC. Translated: CASSKIGRTGRGHSGANVLTF.